This T cell receptor beta chain was obtained from a study of read filtering for tumor transcriptome and immune sequencing. Study findings and constraints: RNA-seq captured clonotypes less deeply and reliably than IR-seq.

This library used about 400 ng RNA and molecular barcoded adaptors spanning alpha/delta and beta/gamma chains. TCRdb re-called the reads through MiXCR, storing one row per CDR3 protein. The sample holds approximately 150,000 distinct CDR3 sequences, 13% seen once. There are 13 residues in the CDR3. Germline V lookup: CDR1 MNHEY, CDR2 SVGEGT. V was cut by 6 bases and J by 3 bases, with 11 bases left in between. Comments on this clonotype: Its antigen is not known.

The rearrangement uses TRBV6-2 or TRBV6-3 and TRBJ1-1; D is unclear. The origin of this receptor is a donor at least 40 years old with multiple myeloma. The sequenced sample consisted of a population of CD138-negative cells sorted from bone marrow. The chain's CDR3 is CASRPTQYTEAFF. The DNA for the CDR3 is TGTGCCAGCAGACCCACCCAGTACACTGAAGCTTTCTTT.